These T cell receptor beta chains were read from a single sample in a study of T-cell reconstitution after alpha-beta-depleted transplantation in children. TCRdb redid the calling of the PCR reads with MiXCR, one entry per CDR3 protein. This sample has around 700,000 distinct CDR3 sequences, with roughly 13% found just once. The source was PBMCs, collected before TCRalphabeta/CD19-depleted stem cell transplant. These receptors were taken from a girl aged 2-9 years with congenital amegakaryocytic thrombocytopenia, due to receive a stem cell transplant. The CDR3 runs from the conserved cysteine through the conserved F or W. The order of the fields is V gene, J gene, D gene, clone size, CDR3 protein, CDR3 DNA. A D gene is named only where the DNA matches it firmly. The listing skips clone size in some rows; elsewhere it reads once, few, many or a size class.

v_call: TRBV7-2
j_call: TRBJ2-3
d_call: TRBD2
clone_size: many
cdr3_aa: CASSLGVLAGTDTQYF
cdr3_nt: TGTGCCAGCAGCTTAGGTGTACTAGCGGGCACAGATACGCAGTATTTT

v_call: TRBV20-1
j_call: TRBJ2-4
d_call: -
clone_size: -
cdr3_aa: CSARDQGLAVAKNIQYF
cdr3_nt: TGCAGTGCTAGAGATCAGGGGCTAGCGGTAGCCAAAAACATTCAGTACTTC

v_call: TRBV20-1
j_call: TRBJ1-1
d_call: -
clone_size: -
cdr3_aa: CSAIELSPENTEAFF
cdr3_nt: TGCAGTGCCATAGAGCTGTCACCGGAGAACACTGAAGCTTTCTTT

v_call: TRBV18
j_call: TRBJ1-1
d_call: -
clone_size: few
cdr3_aa: CASSPDDTEAFF
cdr3_nt: TGTGCCAGCTCACCAGACGACACTGAAGCTTTCTTT

v_call: TRBV7-9
j_call: TRBJ2-4
d_call: -
clone_size: few
cdr3_aa: CASSLARRGNIQYF
cdr3_nt: TGTGCCAGCAGCTTAGCTCGGCGGGGAAACATTCAGTACTTC

v_call: TRBV25-1
j_call: TRBJ2-3
d_call: -
clone_size: many
cdr3_aa: CASTEGTTDTQYF
cdr3_nt: TGTGCCAGCACCGAGGGAACGACAGATACGCAGTATTTT

v_call: TRBV20-1
j_call: TRBJ1-1
d_call: TRBD1
clone_size: few
cdr3_aa: CSARERTGPLTEAFF
cdr3_nt: TGCAGTGCTAGAGAACGGACAGGGCCTCTCACTGAAGCTTTCTTT

v_call: TRBV29-1
j_call: TRBJ2-1
d_call: TRBD2
clone_size: many
cdr3_aa: CSVDPTSGSNEQFF
cdr3_nt: TGCAGCGTTGACCCGACTAGCGGGAGCAATGAGCAGTTCTTC

v_call: TRBV14
j_call: TRBJ1-1
d_call: -
clone_size: few
cdr3_aa: CASSRSYVEAFF
cdr3_nt: TGTGCCAGCAGCAGGAGCTACGTAGAAGCTTTCTTT

v_call: TRBV3-1
j_call: TRBJ1-2
d_call: -
clone_size: once
cdr3_aa: CASSSRTGFWGYTF
cdr3_nt: TGTGCCAGCAGCTCCCGCACAGGGTTTTGGGGCTACACCTTC

v_call: TRBV20-1
j_call: TRBJ2-2
d_call: TRBD1
clone_size: -
cdr3_aa: CSARDLGTGATGELFF
cdr3_nt: TGCAGTGCTAGAGATCTGGGGACAGGGGCCACCGGGGAGCTGTTTTTT

v_call: TRBV5-1
j_call: TRBJ1-1
d_call: -
clone_size: many
cdr3_aa: CASSLGQGLTEAFF
cdr3_nt: TGCGCCAGCAGCTTGGGCCAGGGCCTAACTGAAGCTTTCTTT

v_call: TRBV19
j_call: TRBJ2-1
d_call: -
clone_size: -
cdr3_aa: CASSIVAQIRAGSYNEQFF
cdr3_nt: TGTGCCAGTAGTATAGTGGCCCAGATCAGGGCCGGTTCCTACAATGAGCAGTTCTTC

v_call: TRBV7-9
j_call: TRBJ1-1
d_call: -
clone_size: few
cdr3_aa: CASSLDGGVPNTEAFF
cdr3_nt: TGTGCCAGCAGCTTAGATGGGGGGGTACCGAACACTGAAGCTTTCTTT

v_call: TRBV12-3/TRBV12-4
j_call: TRBJ2-2
d_call: TRBD2
clone_size: few
cdr3_aa: CASRLAGPYTGELFF
cdr3_nt: TGTGCCAGCAGACTAGCGGGACCGTACACCGGGGAGCTGTTTTTT

v_call: TRBV12-3/TRBV12-4
j_call: TRBJ1-1
d_call: -
clone_size: -
cdr3_aa: CVSSYSGNEAFF
cdr3_nt: TGTGTCAGCAGTTACAGCGGTAATGAAGCTTTCTTT

v_call: TRBV4-1
j_call: TRBJ2-7
d_call: -
clone_size: -
cdr3_aa: CASSQAYTTTPTYEQYF
cdr3_nt: TGCGCCAGCAGCCAAGCATACACGACGACGCCGACCTACGAGCAGTACTTC

v_call: TRBV28
j_call: TRBJ2-1
d_call: TRBD1
clone_size: few
cdr3_aa: CASSILPYRGTYNEQFF
cdr3_nt: TGTGCCAGCAGTATCCTCCCCTACAGGGGGACCTACAATGAGCAGTTCTTC

v_call: TRBV4-1
j_call: TRBJ1-1
d_call: -
clone_size: many
cdr3_aa: CASSQDRLRGWTEAFF
cdr3_nt: TGCGCCAGCAGCCAAGATCGGTTACGGGGATGGACTGAAGCTTTCTTT

v_call: TRBV20-1
j_call: TRBJ2-1
d_call: TRBD2
clone_size: -
cdr3_aa: CCASSLAGVGHYNEQFF
cdr3_nt: TGCTGCGCTAGCTCCCTAGCGGGAGTGGGACATTACAATGAGCAGTTCTTC

v_call: TRBV7-9
j_call: TRBJ1-1
d_call: TRBD1
clone_size: many
cdr3_aa: CASSLAETGVAFF
cdr3_nt: TGTGCCAGCAGCTTAGCCGAGACAGGGGTGGCTTTCTTT

v_call: TRBV5-1
j_call: TRBJ2-4
d_call: -
clone_size: many
cdr3_aa: CASSAWDTKNIQYF
cdr3_nt: TGCGCCAGCAGTGCTTGGGACACCAAAAACATTCAGTACTTC

v_call: TRBV7-6
j_call: TRBJ2-1
d_call: TRBD1
clone_size: -
cdr3_aa: CASSSWTGGRNEQFF
cdr3_nt: TGTGCCAGCAGCTCTTGGACAGGGGGAAGGAATGAGCAGTTCTTC

v_call: TRBV29-1
j_call: TRBJ2-5
d_call: TRBD2
clone_size: many
cdr3_aa: CSLTLAGEETQYF
cdr3_nt: TGCAGCTTGACCCTAGCGGGAGAGGAGACCCAGTACTTC

v_call: TRBV29-1
j_call: TRBJ1-4
d_call: -
clone_size: many
cdr3_aa: CSVSHSGVNEKLFF
cdr3_nt: TGCAGCGTTTCCCATTCCGGGGTTAATGAAAAACTGTTTTTT

v_call: TRBV12-3/TRBV12-4
j_call: TRBJ2-5
d_call: TRBD2
clone_size: few
cdr3_aa: CASRGLAGGGETQYF
cdr3_nt: TGTGCCAGCCGTGGACTAGCGGGAGGAGGAGAGACCCAGTACTTC

v_call: TRBV11-2
j_call: TRBJ2-7
d_call: TRBD2
clone_size: many
cdr3_aa: CASSDGLAGFRNSYEQYF
cdr3_nt: TGTGCCAGCAGCGACGGACTAGCGGGCTTCCGAAACTCCTACGAGCAGTACTTC

v_call: TRBV3-1
j_call: TRBJ1-3
d_call: -
clone_size: -
cdr3_aa: CASSQPLREVNTIYF
cdr3_nt: TGTGCCAGCAGCCAACCCCTTAGGGAGGTCAACACCATATATTTT

v_call: TRBV12-3/TRBV12-4
j_call: TRBJ2-7
d_call: -
clone_size: -
cdr3_aa: CASSFPFMDEQYF
cdr3_nt: TGTGCCAGCAGTTTTCCCTTTATGGACGAGCAGTACTTC

v_call: TRBV30
j_call: TRBJ2-1
d_call: -
clone_size: -
cdr3_aa: CAWNPSAVGDEQFF
cdr3_nt: TGTGCCTGGAATCCCAGCGCCGTTGGGGATGAGCAGTTCTTC

v_call: TRBV20-1
j_call: TRBJ2-1
d_call: -
clone_size: few
cdr3_aa: CSARAIGYEQFF
cdr3_nt: TGCAGTGCTAGGGCGATTGGATATGAGCAGTTCTTC

v_call: TRBV11-2
j_call: TRBJ2-3
d_call: -
clone_size: few
cdr3_aa: CASSLTRDPSTDTQYF
cdr3_nt: TGTGCCAGCAGCTTAACAAGAGATCCCAGTACAGATACGCAGTATTTT

v_call: TRBV7-8
j_call: TRBJ2-7
d_call: TRBD2
clone_size: few
cdr3_aa: CASSSPFFLAGGPAYEQYF
cdr3_nt: TGTGCCAGCAGCTCCCCGTTTTTCCTAGCGGGAGGGCCGGCCTACGAGCAGTACTTC

v_call: TRBV7-3
j_call: TRBJ2-1
d_call: TRBD2
clone_size: many
cdr3_aa: CASSLRTSGAPGYNEQFF
cdr3_nt: TGTGCCAGCAGCCTACGGACTAGCGGGGCGCCGGGGTACAATGAGCAGTTCTTC

v_call: TRBV6-5
j_call: TRBJ2-2
d_call: -
clone_size: few
cdr3_aa: CASSYSVGFNRHGELFF
cdr3_nt: TGTGCCAGCAGTTACTCGGTCGGTTTTAACAGGCACGGGGAGCTGTTTTTT

v_call: TRBV11-2
j_call: TRBJ2-3
d_call: TRBD2
clone_size: many
cdr3_aa: CASSRSGRETDTQYF
cdr3_nt: TGTGCCAGCAGTCGTAGCGGGAGAGAGACAGATACGCAGTATTTT

v_call: TRBV27
j_call: TRBJ1-1
d_call: -
clone_size: -
cdr3_aa: CASSYDSANTEAFF
cdr3_nt: TGTGCCAGCAGTTACGACAGTGCAAACACTGAAGCTTTCTTT

v_call: TRBV10-3
j_call: TRBJ2-6
d_call: TRBD1
clone_size: many
cdr3_aa: CATVDRAGTGANVLTF
cdr3_nt: TGTGCCACCGTGGACAGGGCAGGCACTGGGGCCAACGTCCTGACTTTC

v_call: TRBV5-4
j_call: TRBJ2-2
d_call: TRBD2
clone_size: few
cdr3_aa: CASSVLADLTNTGELFF
cdr3_nt: TGTGCCAGCAGTGTACTAGCGGACCTAACGAACACCGGGGAGCTGTTTTTT

v_call: TRBV5-1
j_call: TRBJ2-7
d_call: -
clone_size: many
cdr3_aa: CASSFGPDSYEQYF
cdr3_nt: TGCGCCAGCAGCTTTGGGCCCGACTCCTACGAGCAGTACTTC

v_call: TRBV2
j_call: TRBJ2-7
d_call: TRBD1
clone_size: -
cdr3_aa: CASSVIFPGQGYEQYF
cdr3_nt: TGTGCCAGCAGTGTGATCTTTCCGGGACAGGGGTACGAGCAGTACTTC

v_call: TRBV27
j_call: TRBJ2-3
d_call: -
clone_size: -
cdr3_aa: CASSFGGPPDTQYF
cdr3_nt: TGTGCCAGCAGTTTTGGTGGGCCTCCAGATACGCAGTATTTT

v_call: TRBV12-3/TRBV12-4
j_call: TRBJ2-1
d_call: TRBD2
clone_size: -
cdr3_aa: CASSFSGIIDEQFF
cdr3_nt: TGTGCCAGCAGTTTTAGCGGGATAATTGATGAGCAGTTCTTC

v_call: TRBV27
j_call: TRBJ1-5
d_call: TRBD1
clone_size: many
cdr3_aa: CASSPSPTGQPQHF
cdr3_nt: TGTGCCAGCAGCCCCTCTCCGACAGGGCAGCCCCAGCATTTT